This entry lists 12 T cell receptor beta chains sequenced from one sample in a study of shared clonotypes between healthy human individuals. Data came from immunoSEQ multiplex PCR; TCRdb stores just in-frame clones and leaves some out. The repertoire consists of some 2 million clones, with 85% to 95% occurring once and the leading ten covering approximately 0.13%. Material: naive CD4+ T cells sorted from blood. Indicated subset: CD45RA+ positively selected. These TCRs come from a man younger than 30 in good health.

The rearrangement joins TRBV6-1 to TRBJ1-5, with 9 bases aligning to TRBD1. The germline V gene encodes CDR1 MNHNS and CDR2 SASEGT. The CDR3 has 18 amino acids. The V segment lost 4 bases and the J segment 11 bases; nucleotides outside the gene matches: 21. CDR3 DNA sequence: TGTGCCAGCAGTGGCCCACAGGGGGCCCGGTTTTTTTTTAAGACCCAGCATTTT. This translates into CASSGPQGARFFFKTQHF.

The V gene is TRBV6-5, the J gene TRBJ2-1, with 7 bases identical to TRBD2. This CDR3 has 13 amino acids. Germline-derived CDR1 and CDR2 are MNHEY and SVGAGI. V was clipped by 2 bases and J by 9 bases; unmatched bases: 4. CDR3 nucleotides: TGTGCCAGCAGTTACCCGGGAGGACTTGAGCAGTTCTTC. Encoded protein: CASSYPGGLEQFF.

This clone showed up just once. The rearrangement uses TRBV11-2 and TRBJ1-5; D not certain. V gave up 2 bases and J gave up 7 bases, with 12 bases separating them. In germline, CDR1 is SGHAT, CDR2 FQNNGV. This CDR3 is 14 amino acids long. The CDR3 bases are TGTGCCAGCAGCTTAAATAGGTTAGGACAGCCCCAGCATTTT. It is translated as CASSLNRLGQPQHF.

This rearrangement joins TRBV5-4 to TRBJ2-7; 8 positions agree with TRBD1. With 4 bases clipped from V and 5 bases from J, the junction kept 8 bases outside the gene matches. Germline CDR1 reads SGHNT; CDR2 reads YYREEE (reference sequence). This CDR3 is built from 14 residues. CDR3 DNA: TGTGCCAGCAGCCCCCCGGGCAGGGGGCACGAGCAGTACTTC. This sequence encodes CASSPPGRGHEQYF.

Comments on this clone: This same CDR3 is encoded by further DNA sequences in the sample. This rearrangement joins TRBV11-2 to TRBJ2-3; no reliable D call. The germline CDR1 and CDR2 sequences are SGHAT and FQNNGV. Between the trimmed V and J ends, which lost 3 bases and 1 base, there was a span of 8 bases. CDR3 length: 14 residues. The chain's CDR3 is CASSLRLGTDTQYF. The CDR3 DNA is TGTGCCAGCAGCTTGAGGCTGGGCACAGATACGCAGTATTTT.

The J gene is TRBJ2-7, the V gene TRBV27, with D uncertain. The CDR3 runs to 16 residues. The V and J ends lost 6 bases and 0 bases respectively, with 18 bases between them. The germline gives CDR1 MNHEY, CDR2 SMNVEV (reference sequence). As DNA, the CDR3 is TGTGCCAGCAGCCAAACCCTGTCACTGAGCTCCTACGAGCAGTACTTC. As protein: CASSQTLSLSSYEQYF.

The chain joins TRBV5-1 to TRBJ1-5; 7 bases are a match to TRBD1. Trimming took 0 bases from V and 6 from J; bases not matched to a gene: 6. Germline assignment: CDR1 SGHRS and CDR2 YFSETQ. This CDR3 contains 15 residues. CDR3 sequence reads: CASSLEGAGIQPQHF. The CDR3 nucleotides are TGCGCCAGCAGCTTGGAGGGGGCAGGGATTCAGCCCCAGCATTTT.

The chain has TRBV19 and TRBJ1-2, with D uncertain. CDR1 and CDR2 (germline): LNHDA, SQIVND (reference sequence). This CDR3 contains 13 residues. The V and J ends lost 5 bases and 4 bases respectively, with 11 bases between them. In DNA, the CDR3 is TGTGCCAGTAGTTCCGGACGGATCTATGGCTACACCTTC. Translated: CASSSGRIYGYTF.

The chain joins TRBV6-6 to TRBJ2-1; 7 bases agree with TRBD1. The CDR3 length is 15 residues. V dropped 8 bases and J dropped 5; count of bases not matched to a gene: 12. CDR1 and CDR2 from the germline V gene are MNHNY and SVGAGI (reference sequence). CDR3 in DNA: TGTGCCAGCCAAAGGGGGCGTGGGGAGCACAATGAGCAGTTCTTC. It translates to CASQRGRGEHNEQFF.

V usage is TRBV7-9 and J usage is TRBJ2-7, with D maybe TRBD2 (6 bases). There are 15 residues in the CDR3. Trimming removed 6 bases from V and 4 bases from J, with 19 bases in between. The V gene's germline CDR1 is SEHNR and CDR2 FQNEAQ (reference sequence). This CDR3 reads CASSPPGTGTYEQYF. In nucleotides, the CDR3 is TGTGCCAGCAGTCCTCCCGGGACTGGTACTTACGAGCAGTACTTC.

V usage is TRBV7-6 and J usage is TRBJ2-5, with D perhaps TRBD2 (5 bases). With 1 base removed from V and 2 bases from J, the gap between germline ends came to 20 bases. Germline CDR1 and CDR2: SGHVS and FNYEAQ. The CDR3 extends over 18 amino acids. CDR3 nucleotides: TGTGCCAGCAGCTTAGTTAGTTTTGGACTGGGCAAACAAGAGACCCAGTACTTC. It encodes CASSLVSFGLGKQETQYF.

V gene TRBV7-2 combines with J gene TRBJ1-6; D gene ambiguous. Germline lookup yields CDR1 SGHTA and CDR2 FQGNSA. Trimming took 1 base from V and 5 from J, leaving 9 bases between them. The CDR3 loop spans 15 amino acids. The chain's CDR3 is CASSLVGQNNSPLHF. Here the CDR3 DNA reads TGTGCCAGCAGCTTAGTAGGTCAAAATAATTCACCCCTCCACTTT.